A selection of T cell receptor beta chains follows, all from one sample in a study of blood T cells in healthy people across ages. In TCRdb, the 5' RACE reads were re-called with MiXCR into one record per CDR3 protein. The data contain 600,000 or so distinct CDR3 sequences, approximately 21% of them seen just once; the ten biggest clones take up 3% to 4%. Specimen: blood. These receptors were collected from an older man in good health. CDR3s leave out the opening cysteine and the closing phenylalanine or tryptophan. The order of the fields is clone size, J gene, V gene, CDR3 protein. Part of the rows lack a size; the others show once, few, many or a class for expanded clones.

- TRBJ2-4 TRBV10-2 ASSEVGGLAKNIQY
- TRBJ1-1 TRBV5-6 AMQRQGDTEAF
- TRBJ1-1 TRBV27 ASRRTGKNTEAF
few TRBJ2-1 TRBV4-1 ASSQARASYNEQF
many TRBJ2-5 TRBV4-2 ASSRGLAETQY
many TRBJ2-7 TRBV28 ASSQTYEQY
few TRBJ2-5 TRBV20-1 SARVAAGGLETQY
- TRBJ2-7 TRBV6-6 ASSAGGVTYEQY
- TRBJ2-7 TRBV28 ASSFSRDRFSYEQY
few TRBJ1-5 TRBV27 ASSPGGSERPQH
- TRBJ2-4 TRBV20-1 SGERIAKNIQY
- TRBJ1-2 TRBV9 ASSTDRVTS
- TRBJ2-7 TRBV5-6 ASSPGPKEAHEQY
- TRBJ2-4 TRBV20-1 SARDERVAGAKNIQY
few TRBJ2-5 TRBV5-6 ASSTQTSGRLETQY
- TRBJ2-7 TRBV7-9 ASSLVADSYEQY
- TRBJ2-3 TRBV3-1 ASSPESRRQY
many TRBJ2-1 TRBV5-1 ASSLERSYNEQF
- TRBJ2-5 TRBV20-1 SARDPTSGRVIYGQY
- TRBJ2-1 TRBV10-2 ATRQPGLAGIEQF
- TRBJ2-1 TRBV5-1 ASSLAGRGGSSGRNEQF
- TRBJ1-2 TRBV28 ASSSEPTKGGYT
- TRBJ1-2 TRBV20-1 SAEDRASDGYT
few TRBJ2-4 TRBV19 ASSGTGANIQY
- - TRBV7-9 ASSASGQGANEQY
- - TRBV6-5 ASSYYGNEQF
many TRBJ2-7 TRBV6-2/TRBV6-3 ASSQSYEQY
- TRBJ2-7 TRBV29-1 SVRGQGAYEQY
- TRBJ2-1 TRBV11-2 ASSLDQGGSSYNEQF
once TRBJ2-6 TRBV20-1 SAMRALGANVLT
- TRBJ2-1 TRBV7-2 ASSLVNLYNEQF